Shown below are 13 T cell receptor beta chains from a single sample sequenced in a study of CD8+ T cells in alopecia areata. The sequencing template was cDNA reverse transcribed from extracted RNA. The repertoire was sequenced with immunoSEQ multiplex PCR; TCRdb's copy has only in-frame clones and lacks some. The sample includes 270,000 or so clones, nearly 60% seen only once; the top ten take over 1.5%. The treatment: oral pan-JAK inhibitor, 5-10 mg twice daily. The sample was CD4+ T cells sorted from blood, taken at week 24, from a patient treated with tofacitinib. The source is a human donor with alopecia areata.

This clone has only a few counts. CDR3: CASSLGGLADNEQFF. The DNA of the CDR3 is TGTGCCAGCAGCCTAGGAGGACTAGCGGACAATGAGCAGTTCTTC. This chain uses TRBV7-9 with TRBJ2-1, with 10 bases lining up with TRBD2. Germline V gene lookup returns CDR1 SEHNR and CDR2 FQNEAQ (reference sequence). The trim removed 5 bases at V and 5 bases at J, leaving 6 bases unmatched. The CDR3 runs to 15 residues.

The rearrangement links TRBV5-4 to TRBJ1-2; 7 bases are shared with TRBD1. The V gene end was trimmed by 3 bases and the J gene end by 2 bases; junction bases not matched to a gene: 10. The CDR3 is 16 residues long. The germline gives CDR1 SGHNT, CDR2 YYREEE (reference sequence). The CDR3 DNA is TGTGCCAGCAGCTCTGGGAGGACAGGCCAAAACTATGGCTACACCTTC. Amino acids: CASSSGRTGQNYGYTF. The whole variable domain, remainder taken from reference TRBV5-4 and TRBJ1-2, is ETGVTQSPTHLIKTRGQQVTLRCSSQSGHNTVSWYQQALGQGPQFIFQYYREEENGRGNFPPRFSGLQFPNYSSELNVNALELDDSALYLCASSSGRTGQNYGYTFGSGTRLTVV.

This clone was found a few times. CDR3 protein: CASKPQEGDSPLHF. In DNA form, the CDR3 reads TGTGCCAGCAAGCCGCAGGAGGGAGATTCACCCCTCCACTTT. The V and J genes are TRBV2 and TRBJ1-6; D is unclear. V shed 7 bases and J shed 8 bases, with 15 bases lying between them. The CDR3 is 14 residues long. Germline CDR1 reads SNHLY; CDR2 reads FYNNEI.

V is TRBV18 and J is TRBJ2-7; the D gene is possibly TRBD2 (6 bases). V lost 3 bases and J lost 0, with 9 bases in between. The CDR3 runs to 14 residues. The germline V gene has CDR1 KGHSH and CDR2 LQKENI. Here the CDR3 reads CASSPPGSSYEQYF. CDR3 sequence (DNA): TGTGCCAGCTCACCTCCCGGGAGCTCCTACGAGCAGTACTTC.

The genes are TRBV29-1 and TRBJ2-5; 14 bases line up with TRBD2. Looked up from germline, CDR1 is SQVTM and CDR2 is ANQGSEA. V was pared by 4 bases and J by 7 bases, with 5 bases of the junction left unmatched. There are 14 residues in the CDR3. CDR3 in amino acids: CSVGLAGGSGTQYF. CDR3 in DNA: TGCAGCGTTGGACTAGCGGGAGGGTCGGGGACCCAGTACTTC.

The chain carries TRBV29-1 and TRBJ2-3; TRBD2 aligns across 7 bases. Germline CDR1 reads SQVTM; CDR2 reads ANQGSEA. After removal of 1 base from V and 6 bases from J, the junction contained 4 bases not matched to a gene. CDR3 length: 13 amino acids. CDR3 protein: CSVEVGGSDTQYF. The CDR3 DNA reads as TGCAGCGTTGAAGTGGGGGGGTCGGATACGCAGTATTTT.

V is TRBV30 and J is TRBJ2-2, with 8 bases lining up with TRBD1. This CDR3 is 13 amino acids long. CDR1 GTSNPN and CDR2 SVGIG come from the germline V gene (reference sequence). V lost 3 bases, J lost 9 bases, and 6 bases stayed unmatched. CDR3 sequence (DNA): TGTGCCTGGAGCCGACAGGGGATGAGGGAGCTGTTTTTT. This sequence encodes CAWSRQGMRELFF.

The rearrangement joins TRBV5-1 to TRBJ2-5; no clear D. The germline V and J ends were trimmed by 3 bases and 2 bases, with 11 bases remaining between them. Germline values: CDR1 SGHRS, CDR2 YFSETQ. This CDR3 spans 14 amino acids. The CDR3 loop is CASSSPPPQETQYF. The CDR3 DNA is TGCGCCAGCAGCTCTCCGCCTCCTCAAGAGACCCAGTACTTC.

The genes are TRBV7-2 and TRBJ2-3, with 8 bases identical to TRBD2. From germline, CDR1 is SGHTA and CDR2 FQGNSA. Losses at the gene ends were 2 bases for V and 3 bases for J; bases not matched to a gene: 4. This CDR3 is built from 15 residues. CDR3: CASSLRTGGTDTQYF. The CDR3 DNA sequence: TGTGCCAGCAGCTTAAGGACGGGGGGGACAGATACGCAGTATTTT.

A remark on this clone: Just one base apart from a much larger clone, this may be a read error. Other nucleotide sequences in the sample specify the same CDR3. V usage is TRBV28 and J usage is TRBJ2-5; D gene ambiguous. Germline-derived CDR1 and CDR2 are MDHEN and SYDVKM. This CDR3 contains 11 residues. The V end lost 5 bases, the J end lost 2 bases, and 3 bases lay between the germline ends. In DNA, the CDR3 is TGTGCCAGCAGTCCTCAAGAGACCCAGTACTTC. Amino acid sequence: CASSPQETQYF.

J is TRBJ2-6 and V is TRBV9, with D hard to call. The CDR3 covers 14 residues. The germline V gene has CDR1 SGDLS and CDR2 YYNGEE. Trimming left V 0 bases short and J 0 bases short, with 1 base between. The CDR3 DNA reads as TGTGCCAGCAGCGTAGGCTCTGGGGCCAACGTCCTGACTTTC. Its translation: CASSVGSGANVLTF. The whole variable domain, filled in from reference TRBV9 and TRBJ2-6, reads DSGVTQTPKHLITATGQRVTLRCSPRSGDLSVYWYQQSLDQGLQFLIQYYNGEERAKGNILERFSAQQFPDLHSELNLSSLELGDSALYFCASSVGSGANVLTFGAGSRLTVL.

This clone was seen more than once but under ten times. This CDR3 is CASSPIASGGSYEQYF. The CDR3 coding sequence is TGTGCCAGCAGCCCAATTGCTAGCGGGGGCTCCTACGAGCAGTACTTC. V gene TRBV7-2 combines with J gene TRBJ2-7, with 10 bases matching TRBD2. CDR1 is SGHTA and CDR2 is FQGNSA in the germline V gene. The CDR3 is 16 residues long. V trimming: 5 bases; J trimming: 0 bases; junction bases outside the gene matches: 7. The variable domain in full, with the rest retrieved from reference TRBV7-2 and TRBJ2-7, is GAGVSQSPSNKVTEKGKDVELRCDPISGHTALYWYRQSLGQGLEFLIYFQGNSAPDKSGLPSDRFSAERTGGSVSTLTIQRTQQEDSAVYLCASSPIASGGSYEQYFGPGTRLTVT.

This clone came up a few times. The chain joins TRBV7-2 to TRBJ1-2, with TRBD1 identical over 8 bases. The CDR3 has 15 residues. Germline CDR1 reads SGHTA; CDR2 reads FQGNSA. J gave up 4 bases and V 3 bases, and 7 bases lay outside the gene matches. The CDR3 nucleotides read TGTGCCAGCAGCTTTGCAGGGGGCGATGGCTATGGCTACACCTTC. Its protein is CASSFAGGDGYGYTF.